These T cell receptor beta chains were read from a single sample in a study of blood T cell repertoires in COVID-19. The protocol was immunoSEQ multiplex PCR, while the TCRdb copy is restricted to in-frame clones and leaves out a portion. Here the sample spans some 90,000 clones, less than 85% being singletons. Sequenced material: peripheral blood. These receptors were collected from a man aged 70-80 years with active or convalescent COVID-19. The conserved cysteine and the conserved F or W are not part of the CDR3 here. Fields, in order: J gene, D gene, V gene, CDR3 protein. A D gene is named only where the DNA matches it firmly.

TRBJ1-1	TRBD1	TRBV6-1	ASSEWTGGVTEAF
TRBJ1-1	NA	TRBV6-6	ASSQGTNTEAF
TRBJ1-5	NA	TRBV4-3	ASSQGPGVNQPQH
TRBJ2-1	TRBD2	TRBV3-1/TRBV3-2	ASTQTGGPRNEQF
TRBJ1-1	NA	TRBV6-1	ASSEAPSWNTEAF
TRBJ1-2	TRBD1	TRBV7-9	ASSLGQGARGYT
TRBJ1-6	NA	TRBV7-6	ASSNRQMYNSPLH
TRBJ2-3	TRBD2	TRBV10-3	ASRPAGGLGDTQY
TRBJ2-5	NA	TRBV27	ASSSREETQY
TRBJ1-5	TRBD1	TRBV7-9	ASSLGVTGAHQPQH
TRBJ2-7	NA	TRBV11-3	ASSPTGFEQY
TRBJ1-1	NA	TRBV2	ASSQGVNTEAF
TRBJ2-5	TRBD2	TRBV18	ASSLAGLQETQY
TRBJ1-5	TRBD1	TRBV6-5	ASVGQASNQPQH
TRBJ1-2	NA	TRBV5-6	ASGASLSYGYT
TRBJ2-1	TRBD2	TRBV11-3	ASSGLAGRHEQF